This TCR beta chain was identified during a study of control samples from healthy donors and cancer patients. TCRdb's copy holds only in-frame clones and misses some; the assay was immunoSEQ multiplex PCR. The table records 20,000 to 25,000 clones, 85% to 90% of them present only once. After removal of 5 bases from V and 2 bases from J, the junction contained 8 bases not matched to a gene. The CDR3 consists of 16 residues. From germline, CDR1 is SNHLY and CDR2 FYNNEI. This clonotype originated in a man between 60 and 75 years old with head and neck cancer. The sequencing input was PBMCs. The chain combines TRBV2 with TRBJ2-3; 9 bases are a match to TRBD2. CDR3 residues: CASSSGTSRITDTQYF. CDR3 nucleotide sequence: TGTGCCAGCAGTTCCGGGACTAGCCGAATCACAGATACGCAGTATTTT.